The 22 T cell receptor beta chains presented below share a single source sample, sequenced in a study of shared clonotypes between healthy human individuals. Profiling relied on immunoSEQ multiplex PCR, and the TCRdb table lists in-frame clones only, not all of them. The sample has 950,000 to 1,100,000 clones, around three quarters seen once. The sequencing sample was made of memory CD4+ T cells from PBMCs. Subset noted: CD45RA-negative fraction. Receptors originate from a man between 18 and 29 years old in good health. Some clones in this sample may be carry-over from other donors' samples.

V is TRBV28 and J is TRBJ1-1, with 7 positions matching TRBD1. V lost 6 bases to trimming and J lost 4 bases; unmatched junction nucleotides: 11. CDR3 size: 15 residues. Germline V gene lookup returns CDR1 MDHEN and CDR2 SYDVKM. CDR3 sequence reads: CASSSLSTGATEAFF. The CDR3 DNA follows: TGTGCCAGCAGCTCTCTATCTACAGGGGCCACTGAAGCTTTCTTT.

This chain links TRBV27 with TRBJ2-7; 7 bases line up with TRBD1. Germline V gene data show CDR1 as MNHEY and CDR2 as SMNVEV (reference sequence). The trim removed 5 bases at V and 7 bases at J, leaving 14 bases unmatched. The CDR3 extends over 15 amino acids. The CDR3 region is CASSPRAGGPWEQYF. For the CDR3, the DNA is TGTGCCAGCAGTCCTCGGGCAGGGGGTCCGTGGGAGCAGTACTTC.

This clone has a single count. V usage is TRBV5-1 and J usage is TRBJ2-1, with 14 bases matching TRBD2. Germline trimming cut 4 bases from V and 7 bases from J; bases unmatched to any gene: 7. Germline V gene lookup returns CDR1 SGHRS and CDR2 YFSETQ. This CDR3 region has 16 residues. The CDR3 DNA sequence: TGCGCCAGCAGCCAATTCGGGACTAGCGGGAGAAATGAGCAGTTCTTC. Translation gives CASSQFGTSGRNEQFF.

The V gene is TRBV7-3, the J gene TRBJ2-2, with D possibly matching TRBD1 (5 bases). There are 15 residues in the CDR3. Per germline, CDR1 SGHTA and CDR2 FQGTGA. V was trimmed by 5 bases and J by 0 bases, leaving 10 bases between them. CDR3 sequence reads: CASSPGAANTGELFF. In DNA form, the CDR3 reads TGTGCCAGCAGCCCTGGGGCAGCGAACACCGGGGAGCTGTTTTTT. The full variable domain, in which reference TRBV7-3 and TRBJ2-2 provide the parts outside the CDR3, is GAGVSQTPSNKVTEKGKYVELRCDPISGHTALYWYRQSLGQGPEFLIYFQGTGAADDSGLPNDRFFAVRPEGSVSTLKIQRTERGDSAVYLCASSPGAANTGELFFGEGSRLTVL.

The rearrangement uses TRBV28 and TRBJ1-5; 9 bases are shared with TRBD1. V dropped 2 bases and J dropped 3; count of bases not matched to a gene: 8. The CDR3 length is 17 residues. CDR1 and CDR2 from the germline V gene are MDHEN and SYDVKM. This CDR3 is CASSLSGDREDNQPQHF. CDR3 bases: TGTGCCAGCAGTTTAAGCGGGGACAGGGAGGACAATCAGCCCCAGCATTTT.

This chain uses TRBV6-5 with TRBJ2-2; D is unclear. This CDR3 is built from 14 residues. The V and J ends lost 6 bases and 5 bases respectively, with 13 bases between them. In germline, CDR1 is MNHEY, CDR2 SVGAGI. CDR3 coding DNA: TGTGCCAGCAGCCGCCCGTCGAGAACCGGGGAGCTGTTTTTT. Translating gives CASSRPSRTGELFF.

V gene TRBV27 combines with J gene TRBJ2-6, with TRBD1 matching 11 bases. Trimming cost V 4 bases and J 4 bases; bases outside gene matches: 6. CDR1 is MNHEY and CDR2 is SMNVEV in the germline V gene (reference sequence). This CDR3 contains 17 residues. In DNA, the CDR3 is TGTGCCAGCAGTTGGAGGACAGGGGGCGCGGGGGCCAACGTCCTGACTTTC. The encoded protein is CASSWRTGGAGANVLTF. Combining the CDR3 with reference TRBV27 and TRBJ2-6 gives the whole variable domain EAQVTQNPRYLITVTGKKLTVTCSQNMNHEYMSWYRQDPGLGLRQIYYSMNVEVTDKGDVPEGYKVSRKEKRNFPLILESPSPNQTSLYFCASSWRTGGAGANVLTFGAGSRLTVL.

V gene TRBV2 combines with J gene TRBJ1-1; tentative D call: TRBD1 (5 bases). Germline CDR1 and CDR2: SNHLY and FYNNEI. V was shortened by 7 bases and J by 8 bases, with 14 bases between the two germline ends. The CDR3 spans 12 residues. CDR3 loop: CASTKDNGEAFF. In DNA, the CDR3 is TGTGCCAGCACCAAGGACAACGGGGAAGCTTTCTTT.

The chain employs TRBV7-8 and TRBJ2-2; 12 bases fit TRBD2. The CDR3 covers 16 residues. In germline, CDR1 is SGHVS, CDR2 FQNEAQ. With V trimmed by 5 bases and J by 3 bases, 4 bases remained unmatched. In DNA form, the CDR3 reads TGTGCCAGCAGCGAAGGACTAGCGGGATACACCGGGGAGCTGTTTTTT. Its translation: CASSEGLAGYTGELFF.

This clone has just one count. The rearrangement links TRBV28 to TRBJ1-2; D not certain. CDR1 and CDR2 from the germline V gene are MDHEN and SYDVKM. The CDR3 sequence is 10 residues long. CDR3 nucleotide sequence: TGTGGCGTGGGAGATTATGGCTACACCTTC. Its protein is CGVGDYGYTF.

This clone was picked up one time. The V gene is TRBV28, the J gene TRBJ2-1; TRBD2 aligns across 13 bases. Germline V gene lookup returns CDR1 MDHEN and CDR2 SYDVKM. The CDR3 contains 15 residues. V lost 5 bases, J lost 4 bases, and 2 bases stayed unmatched. CDR3 coding DNA: TGTGCCAGCAGTCTGACTAGCGGGAGGTACAATGAGCAGTTCTTC. Protein product: CASSLTSGRYNEQFF.

The V gene is TRBV6-6, the J gene TRBJ1-4; 8 bases are a match to TRBD1. Germline assignment: CDR1 MNHNY and CDR2 SVGAGI (reference sequence). V shed 0 bases, J shed 8 bases, and the junction held 5 bases outside the gene matches. CDR3 length: 15 amino acids. The CDR3 protein is CASSYSATGVEKLFF. The CDR3 coding sequence is TGTGCCAGCAGTTACTCCGCGACAGGGGTCGAAAAACTGTTTTTT.

The table lists this clone with a count of one. A single base separates this from a much larger clone, so it may be a read error. The same CDR3 arises from other DNA sequences in this sample as well. The chain has TRBV7-3 and TRBJ1-1, with a weak D call TRBD1 (5 bases). The CDR3 spans 14 residues. Germline CDR1 and CDR2: SGHTA and FQGTGA. The CDR3 region is CASSPMGRGTEAFF. As DNA, the CDR3 is TGTGCCAGCAGCCCCATGGGGAGGGGCACTGAAGCCTTCTTT.

The chain uses TRBV2 and TRBJ2-5, with D maybe TRBD1 (6 bases). This CDR3 region has 15 residues. CDR1 is SNHLY, CDR2 FYNNEI, per germline. Trimming cost V 2 bases and J 1 base, with 11 bases left between them. CDR3: CASSEPLGGQETQYF. DNA of the CDR3: TGTGCCAGCAGTGAACCCCTAGGGGGCCAAGAGACCCAGTACTTC.

This clone has a single count. This rearrangement joins TRBV7-6 to TRBJ2-7; 7 bases are a match to TRBD2. V gave up 5 bases and J gave up 2 bases; unmatched junction bases: 9. The CDR3 contains 15 residues. Germline CDR1 and CDR2: SGHVS and FNYEAQ. In DNA form, the CDR3 reads TGTGCCAGCAGCGCCCACCAGCGGGGACCCTACGAGCAGTACTTC. This sequence encodes CASSAHQRGPYEQYF.

The count of this clone is one. The chain carries TRBV5-1 and TRBJ2-2, with 7 bases lining up with TRBD1. J was trimmed by 5 bases and V by 4 bases; bases with no gene match: 8. This CDR3 spans 15 amino acids. Germline lookup yields CDR1 SGHRS and CDR2 YFSETQ. The CDR3 nucleotides read TGCGCCAGCAGCGTTTCGGGACAGAAGACCGGGGAGCTGTTTTTT. Its translation: CASSVSGQKTGELFF. Complete variable domain (other parts from reference TRBV5-1 and TRBJ2-2): KAGVTQTPRYLIKTRGQQVTLSCSPISGHRSVSWYQQTPGQGLQFLFEYFSETQRNKGNFPGRFSGRQFSNSRSEMNVSTLELGDSALYLCASSVSGQKTGELFFGEGSRLTVL.

To note about this clone: Other DNA sequences in the sample encode the same CDR3. This chain uses TRBV7-8 with TRBJ1-3, with unresolved D. V was clipped by 1 base and J by 7 bases, with 5 bases between them. Germline-derived CDR1 and CDR2 are SGHVS and FQNEAQ. The CDR3 sequence is 12 residues long. The CDR3 nucleotides are TGTGCCAGCAGCTTAGTCGGCAACACCATATATTTT. Its translation is CASSLVGNTIYF.

A remark on this clone: The identical CDR3 is also encoded by other nucleotide sequences in the sample. The chain employs TRBV28 and TRBJ2-1, with TRBD2 matching over 8 bases. Trimming at V came to 5 bases and at J to 4 bases, leaving 4 bases not matched to a gene. This CDR3 spans 14 amino acids. Germline V gene data show CDR1 as MDHEN and CDR2 as SYDVKM. This CDR3 reads CASSRLAGYNEQFF. CDR3 bases: TGTGCCAGCAGTAGGCTAGCGGGTTACAATGAGCAGTTCTTC.

The CDR3 region has the DNA TGTGCCAGCAGCCGGACCGGGAGGAACGAGCAGTACTTC. As protein: CASSRTGRNEQYF. The V call is TRBV4-2, the J call TRBJ2-7; 7 positions match TRBD2. Trimming removed 4 bases from V and 5 bases from J; junction bases left unmatched: 5. There are 13 residues in the CDR3. In germline, CDR1 is LGHNA, CDR2 YNFKEQ.

CDR3 protein: CASSPPWEGLFF. The CDR3 DNA sequence: TGTGCCAGCAGCCCTCCGTGGGAGGGCCTGTTCTTC. The genes are TRBV9 and TRBJ2-1, with TRBD2 matching 7 bases. The CDR3 is 12 amino acids. Trimming took 4 bases from V and 15 from J; bases not matched to a gene: 10. Germline V lookup: CDR1 SGDLS, CDR2 YYNGEE.

The chain uses TRBV6-5 and TRBJ1-1, with D unresolved. Germline CDR1 is MNHEY and CDR2 is SVGAGI. The V end lost 6 bases, the J end lost 6 bases, and 8 bases lay between the germline ends. The CDR3 spans 11 residues. CDR3 loop: CASRKEPEAFF. For the CDR3, the DNA is TGTGCCAGCAGAAAGGAACCTGAAGCTTTCTTT.

The J gene is TRBJ1-6, the V gene TRBV30; D call uncertain. CDR1 and CDR2 (germline): GTSNPN, SVGIG (reference sequence). The CDR3 contains 14 residues. Trimming shortened V by 3 bases and J by 9 bases, and 15 bases separated the two germline ends. CDR3 in DNA: TGTGCCTGGAGGGGAACCCCCTGGGGTTCACCCCTCCACTTT. It is translated as CAWRGTPWGSPLHF.